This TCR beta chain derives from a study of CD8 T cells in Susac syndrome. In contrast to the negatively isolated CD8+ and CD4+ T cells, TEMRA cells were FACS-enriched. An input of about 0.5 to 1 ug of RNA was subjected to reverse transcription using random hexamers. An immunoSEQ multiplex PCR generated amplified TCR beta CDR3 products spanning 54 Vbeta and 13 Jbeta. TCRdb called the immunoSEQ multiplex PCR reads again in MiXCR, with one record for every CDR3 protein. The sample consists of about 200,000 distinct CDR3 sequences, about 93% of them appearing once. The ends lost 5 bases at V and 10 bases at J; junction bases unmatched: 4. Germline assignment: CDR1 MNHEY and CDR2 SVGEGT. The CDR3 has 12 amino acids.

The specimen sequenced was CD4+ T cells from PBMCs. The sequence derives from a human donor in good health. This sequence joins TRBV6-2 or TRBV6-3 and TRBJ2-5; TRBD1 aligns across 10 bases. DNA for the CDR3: TGTGCCAGCAGTCGACAGGGGGCATACCAGTACTTC. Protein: CASSRQGAYQYF.